This TCR beta chain was sequenced during a study of cytomegalovirus exposure and HLA in healthy donors. Whole-study context: About 180 million T cells yielded around 100 million unique TCR beta sequences, as an earlier analysis found.

The germline V gene encodes CDR1 MGHRA and CDR2 YSYEKL. Trimming cost V 5 bases and J 0 bases; bases outside gene matches: 8. The length of the CDR3 is 16 residues. Findings and limits, study-wide: TRBV6-2, TRBV6-3 and some other V segments were excluded as indistinguishable. Highest at DRB1 and lowest at HLA-C, TCR association rates differed among HLA loci in a later analysis. The dataset shows that most TCR sequences were rare, while some public TCRs occurred in many donors.

Comments on this clone: Its target is not known.

Use of 60 Vbeta and 13 Jbeta primers characterized the PCR. Produced via immunoSEQ multiplex PCR; TCRdb's table is partial and in-frame only. The repertoire holds 150,000 to 200,000 clones, almost 85% seen once, with 0.38% in the top ten. This TCR was sampled from a boy between 2 and 10 years old in good health and CMV-seronegative. J is TRBJ2-3 and V is TRBV4-1, with 7 bases matching TRBD2. Input material: PBMCs. The DNA for the CDR3 is TGCGCCAGCAGCGATTCCAGTAGCGGGAGCACAGATACGCAGTATTTT. It encodes CASSDSSSGSTDTQYF.